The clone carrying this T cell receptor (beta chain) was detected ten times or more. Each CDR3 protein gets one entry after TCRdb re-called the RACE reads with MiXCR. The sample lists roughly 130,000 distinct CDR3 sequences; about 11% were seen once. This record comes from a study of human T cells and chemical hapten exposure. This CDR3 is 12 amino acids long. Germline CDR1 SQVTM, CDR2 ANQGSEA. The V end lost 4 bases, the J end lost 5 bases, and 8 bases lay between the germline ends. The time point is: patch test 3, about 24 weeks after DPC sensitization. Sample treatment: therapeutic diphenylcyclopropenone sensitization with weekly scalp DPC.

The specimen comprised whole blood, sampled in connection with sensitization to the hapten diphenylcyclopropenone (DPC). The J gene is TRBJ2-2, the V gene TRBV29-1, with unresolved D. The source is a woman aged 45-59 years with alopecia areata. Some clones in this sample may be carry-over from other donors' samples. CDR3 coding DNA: TGCAGCGTTGGCGAATGGACCGGGGAGCTGTTTTTT. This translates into CSVGEWTGELFF.